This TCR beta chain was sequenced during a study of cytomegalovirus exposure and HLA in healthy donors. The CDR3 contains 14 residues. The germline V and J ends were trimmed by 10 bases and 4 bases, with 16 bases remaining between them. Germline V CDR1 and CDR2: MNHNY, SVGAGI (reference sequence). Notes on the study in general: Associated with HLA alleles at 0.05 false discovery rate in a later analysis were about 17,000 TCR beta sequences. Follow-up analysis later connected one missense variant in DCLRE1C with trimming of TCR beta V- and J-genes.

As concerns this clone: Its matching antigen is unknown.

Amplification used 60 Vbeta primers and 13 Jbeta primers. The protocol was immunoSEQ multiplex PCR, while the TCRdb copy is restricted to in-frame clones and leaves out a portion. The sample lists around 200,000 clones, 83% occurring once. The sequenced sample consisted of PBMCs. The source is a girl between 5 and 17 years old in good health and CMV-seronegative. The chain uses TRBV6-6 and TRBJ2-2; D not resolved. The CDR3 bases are TGTGCCACCTCGGCGGTTTGGATCACCGGGGAGCTGTTTTTT. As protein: CATSAVWITGELFF.